This entry features one TCR beta chain sequence. Its antigen is currently unknown. The CDR3 end lies 3 residues beyond the end of the read and is filled in from the germline J gene. The data stem from a study of T cells in women clearing cervical HPV infection. Overall study: Case blood was drawn when the lesion was first found; control blood after infection became undetectable. Overall study findings and caveats: TRBV6-7 abundance was lower in cases than controls (around 0.1% versus 0.15%).

TCR beta CDR3 amplified by multiplex PCR from 950 to 1,500 ng genomic DNA. Here immunoSEQ multiplex PCR was the method, and the copy in TCRdb shows in-frame clones only, minus some. Its table records around 48,000 clones. The germline V gene encodes CDR1 DFQATT and CDR2 SNEGSKA (reference sequence). CDR3 length equals 14 residues. The V end lost 5 bases, the J end lost 3 bases, and 14 bases lay between the germline ends. Sequenced material: blood buffy coat. This chain uses TRBV20-1 with TRBJ1-3, with D possibly matching TRBD1 (6 bases). The TCR comes from a woman between 18 and 69 years old with a cervical HPV16 infection that either progressed to CIN3+ or cleared (not recorded which). CDR3 bases read: TGCAGTGCTGGGGTCGGGGGGCGTGGAAACACC. Protein: CSAGVGGRGNT. The entire CDR3 protein is CSAGVGGRGNTIYF.